A selection of T cell receptor beta chains follows, all from one sample in a study of Graves' ophthalmopathy and Graves' hyperthyroidism. TCRdb re-derived calls from the multiplex PCR reads in MiXCR, one entry per CDR3 protein. Of over a million distinct CDR3 sequences in the sample, about two fifths were seen once. The sequenced sample was peripheral blood or thyroid tissue (not recorded which). Receptors were obtained from an adult man with Graves' hyperthyroidism. CDR3s include the opening cysteine and the closing phenylalanine or tryptophan. D genes are given only for firm matches. Clone size is not always given. Where it is, it says once, few, many or a class for expanded clones.

.	few	TRBV6-4	TRBJ1-1	TGTGCCAGCAGCTTAGCCGGTGGTACGGTAGGTGAAGCTTTCTTT	CASSLAGGTVGEAFF
TRBD2	.	TRBV24-1	TRBJ2-7	TGTGCCACCAGTGCCACCTTCTTTGGGGAGGGCCTCTACGAGCAGTACTTC	CATSATFFGEGLYEQYF
TRBD1	many	TRBV20-1	TRBJ2-7	TGCAGTGCGAACGACAGGGAAGGGCAGTACTTC	CSANDREGQYF
TRBD1	.	TRBV5-1	TRBJ1-3	TGCGCCTCCCGAGGGGGCTGGAACACCATATATTTT	CASRGGWNTIYF
TRBD1	.	TRBV20-1	TRBJ2-2	TGCAGTGCTAGAGATCCCAAACAGGGGGACACCGGGGAGCTGTTTTTT	CSARDPKQGDTGELFF
TRBD1	many	TRBV19	TRBJ1-5	TGTGCCAGTAGTATAGGGACAGGGAATCAGCCCCAGCATTTT	CASSIGTGNQPQHF
.	.	TRBV6-2/TRBV6-3	TRBJ1-1	TGTGCCAGCAGTTACGCCCTGAACACTGAAGCTTTCTTT	CASSYALNTEAFF
TRBD1	many	TRBV20-1	TRBJ1-6	TGCAGTGCGGACAGGGGTAATTCACCCCTCCACTTT	CSADRGNSPLHF
TRBD2	.	TRBV10-3	TRBJ2-7	TGTGCCAGCAGTGACCGGACTAGCGGGGGAGATTATTACGAGCAGTACTTC	CASSDRTSGGDYYEQYF
TRBD1	many	TRBV19	TRBJ1-5	TGTGCCAGTAGTATCGACAGGGGTAACAATCAGCCCCAGCATTTT	CASSIDRGNNQPQHF
.	many	TRBV29-1	TRBJ2-2	TGCAGCGTTGACGGTCAGGGCTACGGGGAGCTGTTTTTT	CSVDGQGYGELFF
.	many	TRBV27	TRBJ2-5	TGTGCCAGCAGTCCCTACGGGTACCAAGAGACCCAGTACTTC	CASSPYGYQETQYF
.	few	TRBV7-2	TRBJ1-4	TGTGCCAGCAGCTTACAGGCAGGAGAAAAACTGTTTTTT	CASSLQAGEKLFF
.	many	TRBV12-3/TRBV12-4	TRBJ2-7	TGTGCCAGCAGTACCAGGGACACCCGAGACCACGAGCAGTACTTC	CASSTRDTRDHEQYF
TRBD1	.	TRBV7-8	TRBJ2-5	TGTGCCAGCCGGGACAGGGGAGGGCCGGAGACCCAGTACTTC	CASRDRGGPETQYF
TRBD1	.	TRBV27	TRBJ2-7	TGTGCCAGCAGTCGCAGAGACAGGGCCGAGCAGTACTTC	CASSRRDRAEQYF
TRBD1	once	TRBV29-1	TRBJ1-2	TGCAGCGTTGATTACGGGACAGGCAGGAATGGCTACACCTTC	CSVDYGTGRNGYTF
.	.	TRBV5-1	TRBJ2-7	TGCGCCAGCAGCTTGGAAGGGCCCCCAACGACCTACGAGCAGTACTTC	CASSLEGPPTTYEQYF
.	many	TRBV15	TRBJ2-2	TGTGCCACCAGCCCCTCAGGCGGGGACACCGGGGAGCTGTTTTTT	CATSPSGGDTGELFF
TRBD1	.	TRBV13	TRBJ1-4	TGTGCCAGCAGCCACCGGGACAGGTCGGATGAAAAACTGTTTTTT	CASSHRDRSDEKLFF
TRBD1	few	TRBV14	TRBJ1-2	TGTGCCAGCAGCCTGGGGACAGTCCCAGGTTATGGCTACACCTTC	CASSLGTVPGYGYTF
.	.	TRBV12-3/TRBV12-4	TRBJ1-5	TGTGCCAGCAGTTTAGGGGAGAGGCGCAATCAGCCCCAGCATTTT	CASSLGERRNQPQHF
.	few	TRBV7-9	TRBJ2-5	TGTGCCAGCAGCTTGGGTAAAGGAGAGACCCAGTACTTC	CASSLGKGETQYF
TRBD1	few	TRBV5-8	TRBJ1-4	TGTGCCAGCAGCACGGGACAGGGGGGTGAAAAACTGTTTTTT	CASSTGQGGEKLFF
.	many	TRBV19	TRBJ2-2	TGTGCCAGCTGGGCCGACACCGGGGAGCTGTTTTTT	CASWADTGELFF
TRBD1	.	TRBV12-3/TRBV12-4	TRBJ1-5	TGTGCCAGCAGCCGGGACAGGGATGAATGGAATCAGCCCCAGCATTTT	CASSRDRDEWNQPQHF
TRBD1	.	TRBV7-9	TRBJ1-1	TGTGCCAGTAGTACTCGACAGGGGGCGGTCACTGAAGCTTTCTTT	CASSTRQGAVTEAFF
TRBD2	.	TRBV7-9	TRBJ2-7	TGTGCCAGCAGCTGGGGACTAGCGGAAGAGCAGTACTTC	CASSWGLAEEQYF
TRBD1	.	TRBV12-3/TRBV12-4	TRBJ2-7	TGTGCCAGCAGTCCGTCCGGGACAGGGGACTACGAGCAGTACTTC	CASSPSGTGDYEQYF
TRBD2	.	TRBV10-2	TRBJ2-1	TGCGCCAGCAGTGGACTAGCGGGGTTCAATGAGCAGTTCTTC	CASSGLAGFNEQFF
TRBD2	.	TRBV25-1	TRBJ2-2	TGTGCCAGCAGTGAATTCGGGACTAGCGGTCTCACCGGGGAGCTGTTTTTT	CASSEFGTSGLTGELFF
.	many	TRBV19	TRBJ1-6	TGTGCCAGTAGTATCTCGGACACCCGTTCACCCCTCCACTTT	CASSISDTRSPLHF
.	.	TRBV10-3	TRBJ1-5	TGTGCCATCAGCAGGGTCGTTAGACAGCCCCAGCATTTT	CAISRVVRQPQHF
TRBD1	.	TRBV13	TRBJ2-7	TGTGCCAGCAGCCCATCGACAGGGGCCTCCTACGAGCAGTACTTC	CASSPSTGASYEQYF
TRBD1	few	TRBV10-2	TRBJ1-2	TGCGCCAGCAGTGAGATAAGACAGGGCGGTGGCTACACCTTC	CASSEIRQGGGYTF
.	.	TRBV11-2	TRBJ1-1	TGTGCCAGCAGCCGCCTCGAGGGTCGAACTGAAGCTTTCTTT	CASSRLEGRTEAFF
TRBD2	.	TRBV29-1	TRBJ2-5	TGCAGCGGCTCGACTAGCGGGGGGTACGGGGAGACCCAGTACTTC	CSGSTSGGYGETQYF
TRBD2	.	TRBV19	TRBJ2-7	TGTGCCAGTAGTCAACGGACTAGCGGGAGTACGGACTACGAGCAGTACTTC	CASSQRTSGSTDYEQYF
.	few	TRBV12-5	TRBJ2-5	TGTGCTAGTGCCCCGGAAGCGGGAGAGACCCAGTACTTC	CASAPEAGETQYF
.	many	TRBV6-2/TRBV6-3	TRBJ2-7	TGTGCCAGCAGCCACCCCGGACGAGGCCCCGAGCAGTACTTC	CASSHPGRGPEQYF
.	many	TRBV7-2	TRBJ2-5	TGTGCCAGCAGCTCTTATACCCTTGAGACCCAGTACTTC	CASSSYTLETQYF
.	many	TRBV28	TRBJ2-5	TGTGCCAGTTCGACCAATGGTGGTCAAGAGACCCAGTACTTC	CASSTNGGQETQYF
.	.	TRBV5-5	TRBJ1-3	TGTGCCAGCAGCCCAGGACCGGCCGGAAACACCATATATTTT	CASSPGPAGNTIYF